A selection of T cell receptor beta chains follows, all from one sample in a study of blood T cell repertoires in COVID-19. Some clones are missing from TCRdb's copy, which holds only in-frame ones; the method was immunoSEQ multiplex PCR. The table shows about 210,000 clones, with approximately 86% occurring only once. Input material: PBMCs or T cells enriched from blood (not recorded which). The receptors derive from a man aged 18 to 30 with acute COVID-19. The conserved cysteine and the conserved F or W are not part of the CDR3 here.

j_gene,v_gene,CDR3aa
TRBJ2-3,TRBV29-1,SVERESTDTQY
TRBJ2-1,TRBV27,ASSDGTMYNEQF
TRBJ1-2,TRBV5-1,ASSMDGTNYGYT
TRBJ2-7,TRBV7-2,ASSAGPGQGPYEQY
TRBJ1-2,TRBV5-6,ASSYAGVFGYT
TRBJ2-1,TRBV19,ASSIGRLAGSSYNEQF
TRBJ2-7,TRBV5-6,ASSLLSNYEQY
TRBJ1-2,TRBV2,ASSIGGGYT
TRBJ1-4,TRBV5-1,ASSSVPGGANEKLF
TRBJ2-7,TRBV6-5,ASSYGAPYEQY
TRBJ1-6,TRBV2,ASSEAAHRAGSPLH
TRBJ2-5,TRBV2,ASNTGGETQY
TRBJ1-2,TRBV14,ASSQETPGYGYT
TRBJ1-5,TRBV28,ASSFLRQPQH
TRBJ2-7,TRBV7-8,ASSLEQGVGEQY
TRBJ1-2,TRBV4-1,ASSQEGGSSYGYT
TRBJ2-3,TRBV4-1,ASSRQLAGGTDTQY
TRBJ2-2,TRBV18,ASRSPETGELF
TRBJ1-2,TRBV19,ASSPIRGQGPGYT
TRBJ2-1,TRBV30,AWSGDRVEQF
TRBJ1-1,TRBV28,ASSRQGRANTEAF
TRBJ2-4,TRBV2,ARGGPDRAPFQY
TRBJ2-7,TRBV5-4,ASSLAASGSNVQY
TRBJ1-2,TRBV19,ASTEVAPNYGYT
TRBJ2-7,TRBV11-2,ASSLVGTVLDEQY
TRBJ1-1,TRBV5-1,ASRAGGGTEAF
TRBJ1-2,TRBV19,ASSSATGLPYGYT
TRBJ2-5,TRBV28,ASSPLGPQETQY
TRBJ2-7,TRBV25-1,ASSDSGTSVAGWY
TRBJ2-1,TRBV25-1,ASSGTGAPNEQF